The clone carrying this T cell receptor (beta chain) was seen just once. The antigen remains undetermined. Samples: about 28 days before transplant, then days 30, 100 and 180 after. The data originate from a study of T cell clonotyping in hematopoietic cell transplantation. Per the germline V gene, CDR1 is GTSNPN and CDR2 is SVGIG (reference sequence). V lost 4 bases, J lost 5 bases, and 15 bases lay in between. The CDR3 runs 15 residues. Sequencing used immunoSEQ multiplex PCR; TCRdb keeps in-frame clones, though not all of them. This table holds approximately 6,200 clones, about nine tenths found once. Study results and caveats: At the given depth, recipient repertoires were over 95% de novo clonotypes. Graft donor and pretransplant recipient Inverse Simpson Index values predicted broader posttransplant TCR diversity. Pathologically expanded recipient clonotypes increased progressively from day 30 to day 180 as diversity fell.

The sample consisted of peripheral blood mononuclear cells, taken 100 days after allogeneic stem cell transplant. The gene calls are TRBV30 and TRBJ1-6, with D unclear. This clonotype was obtained from a female patient between 50 and 59 years old who had an allogeneic stem cell transplant from a related donor, so the T cells may come from the graft donor. Some clones in this sample may be carry-over from other donors' samples. CDR3 nucleotides: TGTGCCTGGATCCCGGTAGCAGCCGATAATTCACCCCTCCACTTT. Amino acids: CAWIPVAADNSPLHF.